The present entry profiles one T cell receptor (beta chain) with its context. These data originate in a study of blood T cell repertoires in COVID-19. Study overall: Both acute and convalescent COVID-19 samples were obtained from the United States, Italy and Spain.

The data were produced by immunoSEQ multiplex PCR, yet TCRdb's version contains in-frame clones alone and is incomplete. The sample shows about 270,000 clones, approximately 86% of them seen only once. This CDR3 has 16 amino acids. In germline, CDR1 is SNHLY, CDR2 FYNNEI. With V trimmed by 5 bases and J by 9 bases, 13 bases remained unmatched. The sequence was obtained from a man aged 35 to 55 with active or convalescent COVID-19. The sequencing sample was made of peripheral blood. The rearrangement joins TRBV2 to TRBJ1-6, with 7 positions matching TRBD1. The CDR3 spells CASSTKPPGQTSPLHF. The CDR3 nucleotides are TGTGCCAGCAGTACTAAACCTCCGGGACAGACTTCACCCCTCCACTTT.